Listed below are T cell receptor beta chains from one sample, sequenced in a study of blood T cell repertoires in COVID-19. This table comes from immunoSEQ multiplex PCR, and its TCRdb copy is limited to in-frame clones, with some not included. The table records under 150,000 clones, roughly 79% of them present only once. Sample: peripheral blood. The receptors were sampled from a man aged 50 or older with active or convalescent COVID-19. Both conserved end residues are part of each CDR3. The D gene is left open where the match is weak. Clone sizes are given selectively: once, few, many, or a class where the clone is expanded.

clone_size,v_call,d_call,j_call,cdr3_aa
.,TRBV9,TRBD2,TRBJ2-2,CASSVGLAGGTGELFF
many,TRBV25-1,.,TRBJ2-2,CASSARDTFPNTGELFF
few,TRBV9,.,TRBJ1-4,CASSPTVRSGNEKLFF
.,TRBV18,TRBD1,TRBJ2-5,CASSQAPGQQETQYF
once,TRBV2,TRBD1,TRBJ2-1,CASSALTGNNEQFF
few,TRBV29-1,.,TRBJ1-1,CSVAGAFF
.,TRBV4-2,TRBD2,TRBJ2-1,CASSQEGLALYNEQFF
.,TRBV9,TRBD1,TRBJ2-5,CASSVQDRAQETQYF
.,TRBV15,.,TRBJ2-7,CATSRDKGAATTYEQYF
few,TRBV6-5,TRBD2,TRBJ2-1,CASRPNSGSYNEQFF
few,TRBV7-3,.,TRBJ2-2,CASTLNPPGELFF
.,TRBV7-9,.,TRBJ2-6,CASSLGGQQGANVLTF
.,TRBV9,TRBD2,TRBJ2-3,CASSVWREDPTDTQYF
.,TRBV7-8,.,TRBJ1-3,CASSLAIRQEYTIYF
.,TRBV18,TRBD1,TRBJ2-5,CASSPPTQGVQETQYF
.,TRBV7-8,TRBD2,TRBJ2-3,CASSLTGTSVPDTQYF